These 19 T cell receptor beta chains originate from one sample sequenced in a study of blood T cell repertoires in COVID-19. Profiled with immunoSEQ multiplex PCR; TCRdb holds only in-frame clones, not every one. The sample lists more than 95,000 clones; about 80% were seen once. Specimen: peripheral blood. The receptor source for this set is a man between 65 and 80 years old with active or convalescent COVID-19.

J is TRBJ1-4 and V is TRBV3-1 (or the pseudogene TRBV3-2); no clear D. Germline V CDR1 and CDR2: LGHDT, YNNKEL (reference sequence). The CDR3 has 15 amino acids. With 0 bases removed from V and 11 bases from J, the gap between germline ends came to 16 bases. The DNA of the CDR3 is TGTGCCAGCAGCCAAGATGAGGTCCGATCGGGGAAACTGTTTTTT. Translation: CASSQDEVRSGKLFF.

J is TRBJ2-7 and V is TRBV5-6; TRBD1 matches 8 bases. CDR3 length equals 15 residues. Germline CDR1 SGHDT, CDR2 YYEEEE. The V and J ends lost 4 bases and 2 bases, in that order; junction bases with no gene match: 8. The CDR3 sequence is CASSRTTGEAYEQYF. The CDR3 DNA follows: TGTGCCAGCAGCCGAACGACAGGGGAAGCCTACGAGCAGTACTTC.

As regards this clone: At one end, the junction sequence differs from germline, possibly due to a read error. The V and J genes are TRBV18 and TRBJ1-2; D is possibly TRBD1 (6 bases). This CDR3 is built from 14 residues. Germline CDR1 KGHSH, CDR2 LQKENI. The DNA for the CDR3 is TGTGCCAGCTCACCAAATATGGACAGCTTTCCTGCCTCCTTC. As protein: CASSPNMDSFPASF.

V gene TRBV7-9 combines with J gene TRBJ1-1; 12 nucleotides agree with TRBD1. V was pared by 11 bases and J by 1 base, with 14 bases of the junction left unmatched. Germline-derived CDR1 and CDR2 are SEHNR and FQNEAQ (reference sequence). The CDR3 is 17 amino acids. CDR3 in DNA: TGTGCCTTAGCAGCTGTCCCGGGACAGGGGGCGAACACTGAAGCTTTCTTT. This encodes CALAAVPGQGANTEAFF.

This chain uses TRBV5-1 with TRBJ2-7, with D possibly being TRBD1 (6 bases). The V end was cut by 2 bases, the J end by 5 bases, with 14 bases between. The CDR3 is 14 amino acids. Germline V gene sequence: CDR1 SGHRS, CDR2 YFSETQ. The CDR3 here is CASSLLQGHDEQYF. CDR3 nucleotide sequence: TGCGCCAGCAGCTTACTCCAGGGGCATGACGAGCAGTACTTC.

As to this clone: In the same sample, other DNA sequences code for this CDR3. The CDR3 region has the DNA TGTGCCAGCAGTCGGGACAGGCAAGAGACCCAGTACTTC. This encodes CASSRDRQETQYF. This chain uses TRBV6-5 with TRBJ2-5, with 8 bases fitting TRBD1. CDR1 MNHEY and CDR2 SVGAGI come from the germline V gene. Trimming took 5 bases from V and 2 from J; bases not matched to a gene: 1. The CDR3 is made up of 13 amino acids.

V and J are TRBV28 and TRBJ1-5, with no clear D. The CDR3 has 12 amino acids. Trimming took 10 bases from V and 9 from J, leaving 16 bases between them. Germline V gene lookup returns CDR1 MDHEN and CDR2 SYDVKM. The CDR3 DNA is TGTGCCACCACCGGGTCATTGGGGCCCCAGCATTTT. It is translated as CATTGSLGPQHF.

The chain employs TRBV28 and TRBJ1-4; D is unresolved. Germline loops: CDR1 MDHEN, CDR2 SYDVKM. The V gene lost 6 bases and the J gene lost 14 bases, with 16 bases spanning the gap. The CDR3 spans 12 residues. The CDR3 here is CASRTLSRILFF. The CDR3 DNA is TGTGCCAGCAGGACTTTGTCCCGGATTCTGTTTTTT.

V usage is TRBV19 and J usage is TRBJ2-3, with 14 bases identical to TRBD2. From germline, CDR1 is LNHDA and CDR2 SQIVND (reference sequence). The V segment lost 4 bases and the J segment 4 bases; nucleotides outside the gene matches: 4. CDR3 size: 16 residues. CDR3 residues: CASSKGLAGAADTQYF. Here the CDR3 DNA reads TGTGCCAGTAGTAAGGGACTAGCGGGAGCCGCAGATACGCAGTATTTT.

The chain joins TRBV7-3 to TRBJ2-1; tentative D call: TRBD1 (6 bases). The germline gives CDR1 SGHTA, CDR2 FQGTGA. Deletions cut 5 bases from V and 7 bases from J, with 9 bases between. The length of the CDR3 is 12 residues. The CDR3: CASSRGTNEQFF. In nucleotides, the CDR3 is TGTGCCAGCAGCAGGGGGACAAATGAGCAGTTCTTC.

The chain recombines TRBV7-2 with TRBJ1-2, with D possibly matching TRBD1 (5 bases). Germline lookup yields CDR1 SGHTA and CDR2 FQGNSA. This CDR3 has 14 amino acids. The V gene lost 5 bases and the J gene lost 8 bases, with 18 bases spanning the gap. The DNA for the CDR3 is TGTGCCAGCAGCCCAGGCGGGGGGATTGGAGGCTACACCTTC. It is translated as CASSPGGGIGGYTF.

This chain joins TRBV5-1 and TRBJ2-7, with D possibly TRBD2 on 6 matching bases. The CDR3 extends over 13 amino acids. Germline assignment: CDR1 SGHRS and CDR2 YFSETQ. Trimming took off 4 bases at V and 3 bases at J, with 11 bases between the two ends. The chain's CDR3 is CASSRVGGYEQYF. The DNA of the CDR3 is TGCGCCAGCAGCAGGGTGGGGGGCTACGAGCAGTACTTC.

V is TRBV7-9 and J is TRBJ2-5; D is perhaps TRBD2 (5 bases). The V end was cut by 3 bases, the J end by 1 base, with 9 bases between. The germline CDR1 and CDR2 sequences are SEHNR and FQNEAQ (reference sequence). The CDR3 spans 14 residues. The CDR3 region is CASSLRAAQETQYF. CDR3 bases: TGTGCCAGCAGCTTGAGAGCGGCCCAAGAGACCCAGTACTTC.

The V and J genes are TRBV6-2 or TRBV6-3 and TRBJ1-6; D might be TRBD1 (5 bases). This CDR3 has 14 residues. Trimming cost V 2 bases and J 10 bases, with 12 bases left between them. In germline, CDR1 is MNHEY, CDR2 SVGEGT. The CDR3 DNA follows: TGTGCCAGCAGTTACCGGGGGGATGGATCACCCCTCCACTTT. It yields the protein CASSYRGDGSPLHF.

This chain uses TRBV9 with TRBJ1-2; 8 bases align to TRBD1. Germline-derived CDR1 and CDR2 are SGDLS and YYNGEE. CDR3 size: 13 residues. With 4 bases clipped from V and 8 bases from J, the junction kept 7 bases outside the gene matches. CDR3 sequence: CASSSSDRGGYTF. CDR3 sequence (DNA): TGTGCCAGCAGCTCGAGCGACAGGGGAGGCTACACCTTC.

The chain is built from TRBV2 and TRBJ1-2; no definite D call. The CDR3 runs 13 residues. Trimming shortened V by 6 bases and J by 1 base, and 9 bases separated the two germline ends. Germline CDR1 SNHLY, CDR2 FYNNEI. Here the CDR3 DNA reads TGTGCCAGCAGCCCGTCTTTTAACTATGGCTACACCTTC. This encodes CASSPSFNYGYTF.

V and J are TRBV5-1 and TRBJ2-7; 8 bases align to TRBD1. With 0 bases clipped from V and 5 bases from J, the junction kept 7 bases outside the gene matches. The CDR3 length is 15 residues. Germline values: CDR1 SGHRS, CDR2 YFSETQ. In DNA, the CDR3 is TGCGCCAGCAGCTTGGTGTACAGGGGGAGGCACGAGCAGTACTTC. It codes for CASSLVYRGRHEQYF.

This clone has just one count. This chain joins TRBV10-3 and TRBJ1-2, with 9 bases identical to TRBD1. Unmatched junction bases numbered 16, after V lost 6 bases and J lost 5 bases. There are 17 residues in the CDR3. Germline CDR1 reads ENHRY; CDR2 reads SYGVKD. CDR3 protein: CAISESTQGALGYGYTF. In nucleotides, the CDR3 is TGTGCCATCAGCGAATCAACACAGGGGGCGCTCGGATATGGCTACACCTTC.

The chain combines TRBV5-1 with TRBJ2-1; TRBD2 agrees at 11 bases. Per the germline V gene, CDR1 is SGHRS and CDR2 is YFSETQ. V was clipped by 2 bases and J by 9 bases; unmatched bases: 4. CDR3 length: 14 residues. The CDR3 DNA is TGCGCCAGCAGCTTTAGCGGGGGGGCCGGTGAGCAGTTCTTC. Its translation: CASSFSGGAGEQFF.